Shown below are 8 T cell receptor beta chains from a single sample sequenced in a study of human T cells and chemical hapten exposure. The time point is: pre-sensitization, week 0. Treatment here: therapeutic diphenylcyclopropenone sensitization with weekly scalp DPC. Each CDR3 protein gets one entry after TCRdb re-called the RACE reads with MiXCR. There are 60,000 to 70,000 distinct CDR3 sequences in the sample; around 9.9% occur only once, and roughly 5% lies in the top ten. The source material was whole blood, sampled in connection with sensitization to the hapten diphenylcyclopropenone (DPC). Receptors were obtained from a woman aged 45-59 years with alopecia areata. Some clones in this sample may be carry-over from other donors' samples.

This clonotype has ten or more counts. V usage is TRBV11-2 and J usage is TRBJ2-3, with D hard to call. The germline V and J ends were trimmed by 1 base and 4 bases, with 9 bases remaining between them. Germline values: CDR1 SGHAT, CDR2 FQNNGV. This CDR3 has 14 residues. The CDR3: CASSLVVSSDTQYF. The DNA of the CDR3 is TGTGCCAGCAGCTTAGTCGTTAGCTCAGATACGCAGTATTTT.

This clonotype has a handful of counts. CDR3 DNA: TGCGCCAGCAGTGGAGCACAGGTTATGAACACTGAAGCTTTCTTT. It specifies CASSGAQVMNTEAFF. The chain recombines TRBV10-2 with TRBJ1-1; D is perhaps TRBD1 (5 bases). This CDR3 is built from 15 residues. Per germline, CDR1 WSHSY and CDR2 SAAADI. V was clipped by 4 bases and J by 0 bases, with 12 bases between them.

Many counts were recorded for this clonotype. Here the CDR3 DNA reads TGTGCCAGCAGCCTTAGAGCACAGGCCCAATCCTACGAGCAGTACTTC. Its protein is CASSLRAQAQSYEQYF. This rearrangement joins TRBV11-2 to TRBJ2-7; maybe TRBD1 (5 bases). CDR1 SGHAT and CDR2 FQNNGV come from the germline V gene. This CDR3 spans 16 amino acids. The germline V and J ends were trimmed by 5 bases and 1 base, with 18 bases remaining between them.

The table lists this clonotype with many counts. The CDR3 loop reads CASIRGVPTNYGYTF. CDR3 bases: TGTGCCAGCATCAGGGGGGTGCCAACTAACTATGGCTACACCTTC. This chain links TRBV21-1 with TRBJ1-2; TRBD1 is the table's D call, not checked against the DNA. TRBV21-1 is a listed pseudogene. This CDR3 contains 15 residues.

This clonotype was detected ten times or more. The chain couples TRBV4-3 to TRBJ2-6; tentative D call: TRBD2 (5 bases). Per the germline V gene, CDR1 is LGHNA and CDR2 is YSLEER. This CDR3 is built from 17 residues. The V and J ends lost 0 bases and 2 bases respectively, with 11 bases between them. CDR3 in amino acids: CASSQEPGGPGANVLTF. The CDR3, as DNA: TGCGCCAGCAGCCAAGAGCCAGGAGGCCCTGGGGCCAACGTCCTGACTTTC.

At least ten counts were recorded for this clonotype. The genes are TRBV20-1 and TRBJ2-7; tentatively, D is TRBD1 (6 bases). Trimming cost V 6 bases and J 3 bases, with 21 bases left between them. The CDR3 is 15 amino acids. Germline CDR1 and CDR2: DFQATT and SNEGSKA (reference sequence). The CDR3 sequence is CSANALGQRFYEQYF. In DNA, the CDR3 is TGCAGTGCCAACGCTTTGGGACAACGGTTCTACGAGCAGTACTTC.

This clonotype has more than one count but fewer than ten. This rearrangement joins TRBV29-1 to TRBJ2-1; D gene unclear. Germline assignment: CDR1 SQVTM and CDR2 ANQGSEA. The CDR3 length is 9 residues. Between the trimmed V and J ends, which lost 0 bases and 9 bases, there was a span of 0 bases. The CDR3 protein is CSVEDEQFF. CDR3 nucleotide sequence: TGCAGCGTTGAAGATGAGCAGTTCTTC.

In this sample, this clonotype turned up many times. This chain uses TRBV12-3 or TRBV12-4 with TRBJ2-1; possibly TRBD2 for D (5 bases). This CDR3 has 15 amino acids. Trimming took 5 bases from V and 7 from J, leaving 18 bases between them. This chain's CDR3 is CASSPTRGLWNEQFF. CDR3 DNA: TGTGCCAGCAGTCCAACTAGAGGTTTATGGAATGAGCAGTTCTTC.